This T cell receptor beta chain came from a study of cytomegalovirus exposure and HLA in healthy donors. The CDR3 length is 18 residues. The germline gives CDR1 SNHLY, CDR2 FYNNEI. Trimming at V came to 5 bases and at J to 0 bases, leaving 12 bases not matched to a gene. Sequencing used immunoSEQ multiplex PCR; TCRdb keeps in-frame clones, though not all of them. The sample holds approximately 180,000 clones, just under 90% seen once. Sequences were obtained from PBMCs. This clonotype was sampled from a woman aged 25 to 39 in good health and CMV-seronegative. The rearrangement joins TRBV2 to TRBJ2-1; the match to TRBD2 covers 8 bases. The CDR3: CASSSLTLAGSSYNEQFF. In nucleotides, the CDR3 is TGTGCCAGCAGTTCTTTGACCTTAGCGGGAAGCTCCTACAATGAGCAGTTCTTC.